These 5 T cell receptor beta chains originate from one sample sequenced in a study of response to subunit inactivated influenza vaccine. TCRdb ran MiXCR on the RT-PCR reads and lists one entry per CDR3 protein. The sample lists 400,000 to 650,000 distinct CDR3 sequences; under 8.5% were seen once. The input for sequencing was PBMCs from blood, taken roughly 24 months after vaccination. All receptors come from a man aged 50 to 69 who received an inactivated influenza vaccine.

This clonotype showed up many times. V is TRBV10-3 and J is TRBJ2-1, with D possibly matching TRBD1 (5 bases). V was shortened by 1 base and J by 6 bases, with 10 bases between the two germline ends. The CDR3 sequence is 14 residues long. The germline CDR1 and CDR2 sequences are ENHRY and SYGVKD. The CDR3 region is CAISEWGGPNEQFF. CDR3 DNA: TGTGCCATCAGTGAGTGGGGCGGACCCAATGAGCAGTTCTTC.

This clonotype came up many times. V usage is TRBV2 and J usage is TRBJ1-3; 9 nucleotides agree with TRBD1. The CDR3 totals 15 residues. Germline CDR1 SNHLY, CDR2 FYNNEI. Losses at the gene ends were 7 bases for V and 4 bases for J; bases not matched to a gene: 8. DNA of the CDR3: TGTGCCAGCAACACCCCGACAGGGGGAGGAAACACCATATATTTT. This gives the protein CASNTPTGGGNTIYF.

The sample holds many counts of this clonotype. The chain is built from TRBV20-1 and TRBJ2-7; tentatively, D is TRBD1 (6 bases). V was pared by 5 bases and J by 3 bases, with 17 bases between. The CDR3 runs 14 residues. The germline CDR1 and CDR2 sequences are DFQATT and SNEGSKA (reference sequence). The CDR3 DNA reads as TGCAGTGCTGATGACAGGAGCTGGGGCTACGAGCAGTACTTC. It is translated as CSADDRSWGYEQYF.

This rearrangement joins TRBV15 to TRBJ1-1, with 8 nucleotides matching TRBD1. The CDR3 runs 14 residues. The V segment lost 1 base and the J segment 7 bases; nucleotides outside the gene matches: 5. The germline V gene encodes CDR1 LNHNV and CDR2 YYDKDF (reference sequence). CDR3 protein: CATSRGTGSIEAFF. CDR3 bases: TGTGCCACCAGCAGAGGGACAGGGTCGATTGAAGCTTTCTTT. Combining the CDR3 with reference TRBV15 and TRBJ1-1 gives the whole variable domain DAMVIQNPRYQVTQFGKPVTLSCSQTLNHNVMYWYQQKSSQAPKLLFHYYDKDFNNEADTPDNFQSRRPNTSFCFLDIRSPGLGDTAMYLCATSRGTGSIEAFFGQGTRLTVV.

The CDR3 loop is CASSYLAGGGEETQYF. CDR3 nucleotides: TGTGCCAGCAGTTACTTAGCGGGGGGTGGGGAAGAGACCCAGTACTTC. This chain uses TRBV6-5 with TRBJ2-5; TRBD2 matches 10 bases. Germline V gene lookup returns CDR1 MNHEY and CDR2 SVGAGI. The V segment lost 1 base and the J segment 3 bases; nucleotides outside the gene matches: 5. CDR3 length: 16 amino acids.